Reported below is one T cell receptor beta chain. Two oligonucleotides, mixed equimolar, formed the beta constant-region primer covering TRBC1 and TRBC2. TCRdb re-analysed the UMI-ligation and nested PCR reads in MiXCR, keeping a single row per CDR3 protein. The data show around 160,000 distinct CDR3 sequences, about 15% seen once. This sample was included in a study of naive and memory T cell subsets. Germline CDR1 reads DFQATT; CDR2 reads SNEGSKA (reference sequence). J was trimmed by 2 bases and V by 7 bases; bases with no gene match: 11. There are 14 residues in the CDR3. Specimen: naive CD4+ T cells from blood. The J gene is TRBJ2-7, the V gene TRBV20-1, with 7 positions matching TRBD1. This receptor was identified in a human donor in good health. The CDR3 coding sequence is TGCAGTGGTAGTTTCGGGACAGCCACCTACGAGCAGTACTTC. It codes for CSGSFGTATYEQYF.